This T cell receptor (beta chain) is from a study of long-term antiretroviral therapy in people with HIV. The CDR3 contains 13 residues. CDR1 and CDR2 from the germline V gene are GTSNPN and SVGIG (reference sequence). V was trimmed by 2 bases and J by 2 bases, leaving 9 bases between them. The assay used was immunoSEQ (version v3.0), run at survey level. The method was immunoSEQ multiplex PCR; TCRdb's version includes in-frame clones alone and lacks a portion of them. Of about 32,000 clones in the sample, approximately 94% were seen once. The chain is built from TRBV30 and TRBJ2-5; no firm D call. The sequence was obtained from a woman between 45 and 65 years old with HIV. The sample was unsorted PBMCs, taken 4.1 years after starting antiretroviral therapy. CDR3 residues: CAWSWTVQETQYF. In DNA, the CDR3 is TGTGCCTGGAGTTGGACGGTTCAAGAGACCCAGTACTTC.